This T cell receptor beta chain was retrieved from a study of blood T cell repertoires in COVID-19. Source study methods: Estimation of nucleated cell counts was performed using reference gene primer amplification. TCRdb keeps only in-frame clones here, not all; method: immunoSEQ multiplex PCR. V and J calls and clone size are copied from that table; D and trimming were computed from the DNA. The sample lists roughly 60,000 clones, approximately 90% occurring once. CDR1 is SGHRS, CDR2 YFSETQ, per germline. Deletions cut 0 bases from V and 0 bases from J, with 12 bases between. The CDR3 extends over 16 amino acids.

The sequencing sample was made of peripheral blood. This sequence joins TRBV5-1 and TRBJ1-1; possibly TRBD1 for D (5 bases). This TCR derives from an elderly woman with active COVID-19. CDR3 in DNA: TGCGCCAGCAGCTTGGCGGGGCGGGGGATGAACACTGAAGCTTTCTTT. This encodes CASSLAGRGMNTEAFF.